What follows describes a single T cell receptor beta chain. What it recognizes is unknown. The data were taken from a study of post-analysis software for immune sequencing data. Points from the study as a whole: There were a few TRBV segments more frequent in patients than controls, and TRBV5-6, TRBV5-1 and TRBV20-1 were among them.

TCR beta cDNA libraries included unique molecular identifiers. TCRdb called the PCR reads again in MiXCR, with one record for every CDR3 protein. The sample consists of hundreds of thousands of distinct CDR3 sequences, roughly 45% of them appearing once. This CDR3 contains 14 residues. Germline CDR1 SEHNR, CDR2 FQNEAQ (reference sequence). V was pared by 4 bases and J by 7 bases, with 10 bases of the junction left unmatched. This sequence joins TRBV7-9 and TRBJ2-7; 7 bases agree with TRBD1. The receptor's source is a girl aged 10 to 17 with multiple sclerosis. Sequencing was carried out using blood. CDR3 DNA sequence: TGTGCCAGCAGCTGGTTGACAGGGAAGCTTGAGCAGTACTTC. Protein: CASSWLTGKLEQYF.